These 19 T cell receptor beta chains originate from one sample sequenced in a study of cytomegalovirus exposure and HLA in healthy donors. Researchers ran the PCR with 60 Vbeta and 13 Jbeta primers. This table comes from immunoSEQ multiplex PCR, and its TCRdb copy is limited to in-frame clones, with some not included. The record lists roughly 140,000 clones, of which the ten most abundant hold less than 3.5%. The specimen sequenced was PBMCs. Source of these receptors: a man in his forties in good health and CMV-seronegative.

This chain links TRBV19 with TRBJ2-2; TRBD2 aligns across 11 bases. CDR1 is LNHDA, CDR2 SQIVND, per germline (reference sequence). With V trimmed by 9 bases and J by 5 bases, 8 bases remained unmatched. The CDR3 covers 15 residues. This CDR3 reads CASQPTSGETGELFF. DNA of the CDR3: TGTGCCAGCCAACCGACTAGCGGGGAAACCGGGGAGCTGTTTTTT.

Note on this clone: Relative to the germline gene, one junction end is altered; a read error may explain this. J is TRBJ2-1 and V is TRBV7-3, with D uncertain. CDR3 length: 15 amino acids. Germline CDR1 is SGHTA and CDR2 is FQGTGA. CDR3 amino acids: CASSLGLISHNEQFF. CDR3 DNA sequence: TGTGCCAGCAGCTTAGGGCTTATCTCCCACAATGAGCAGTTCTTC.

The rearrangement joins TRBV7-3 to TRBJ2-1; D perhaps matches TRBD1 (6 bases). Germline CDR1 reads SGHTA; CDR2 reads FQGTGA. The CDR3 loop spans 13 amino acids. Trimming cost V 3 bases and J 6 bases, with 9 bases left between them. The CDR3 sequence: CASSLLRGNEQFF. In DNA form, the CDR3 reads TGTGCCAGCAGCTTGCTCAGGGGCAATGAGCAGTTCTTC.

This sequence joins TRBV19 and TRBJ1-1; tentative D call: TRBD1 (6 bases). There are 13 residues in the CDR3. Germline V gives CDR1 LNHDA, CDR2 SQIVND (reference sequence). V lost 8 bases and J lost 0, with 10 bases in between. CDR3 DNA sequence: TGTGCCAGTCTGGACAGAATGAACACTGAAGCTTTCTTT. Its protein product is CASLDRMNTEAFF. Using reference TRBV19 and TRBJ1-1 for the parts outside the CDR3, the full variable domain is DGGITQSPKYLFRKEGQNVTLSCEQNLNHDAMYWYRQDPGQGLRLIYYSQIVNDFQKGDIAEGYSVSREKKESFPLTVTSAQKNPTAFYLCASLDRMNTEAFFGQGTRLTVV.

The chain employs TRBV7-3 and TRBJ2-6, with TRBD1 as a possible D gene (5 bases). The CDR3 has 15 amino acids. V was clipped by 3 bases and J by 1 base, with 7 bases between them. Germline CDR1 reads SGHTA; CDR2 reads FQGTGA. CDR3: CASSFQGSGANVLTF. The CDR3 region has the DNA TGTGCCAGCAGCTTCCAGGGTTCTGGGGCCAACGTCCTGACTTTC.

The V and J genes are TRBV5-1 and TRBJ2-1; TRBD2 aligns across 8 bases. Germline lookup yields CDR1 SGHRS and CDR2 YFSETQ. J lost 2 bases, V lost 0 bases, and 7 bases had no gene match. CDR3 length: 17 amino acids. The CDR3 loop reads CASSLARGGGTYNEQFF. The CDR3 coding sequence is TGCGCCAGCAGCTTGGCTCGGGGCGGGGGGACCTACAATGAGCAGTTCTTC.

The rearrangement links TRBV2 to TRBJ2-7; D may be TRBD1 (6 bases). Per germline, CDR1 SNHLY and CDR2 FYNNEI. CDR3 length equals 14 residues. Trimming took 6 bases from V and 1 from J, leaving 13 bases between them. The CDR3 DNA is TGTGCCAGCAGACCTCGGACAGAATCCTACGAGCAGTACTTC. It yields the protein CASRPRTESYEQYF.

The chain uses TRBV4-1 and TRBJ2-5, with D possibly TRBD2 on 5 matching bases. The CDR3 is made up of 15 amino acids. In germline, CDR1 is MGHRA, CDR2 YSYEKL. V was pared by 1 base and J by 5 bases, with 14 bases between. CDR3 residues: CASSQVAGAKETQYF. DNA of the CDR3: TGCGCCAGCAGCCAAGTCGCGGGCGCAAAGGAGACCCAGTACTTC.

The rearrangement links TRBV7-2 to TRBJ1-1; 8 bases are a match to TRBD1. Germline loops: CDR1 SGHTA, CDR2 FQGNSA. The CDR3 is 16 residues long. Losses at the gene ends were 5 bases for V and 7 bases for J; bases not matched to a gene: 15. DNA of the CDR3: TGTGCCAGCAGCCCCTGGGTCGTACAGGGGGGAAATGAAGCTTTCTTT. Translated: CASSPWVVQGGNEAFF.

The J gene is TRBJ1-3, the V gene TRBV7-2; TRBD1 aligns across 11 bases. The V gene end was trimmed by 3 bases and the J gene end by 6 bases; junction bases not matched to a gene: 1. From germline, CDR1 is SGHTA and CDR2 FQGNSA. The CDR3 runs to 14 residues. CDR3 DNA sequence: TGTGCCAGCAGCTTTGGACAGGGGGCAAACACCATATATTTT. Translated, it gives CASSFGQGANTIYF. The variable domain in full, with the rest retrieved from reference TRBV7-2 and TRBJ1-3, is GAGVSQSPSNKVTEKGKDVELRCDPISGHTALYWYRQSLGQGLEFLIYFQGNSAPDKSGLPSDRFSAERTGGSVSTLTIQRTQQEDSAVYLCASSFGQGANTIYFGEGSWLTVV.

The DNA of the CDR3 is TGCGCCAGCAGAGATATGCGGGATGGCTACACCTTC. It yields the protein CASRDMRDGYTF. The chain carries TRBV10-1 and TRBJ1-2; D not certain. Germline-derived CDR1 and CDR2 are WNHNN and SYGVQD (reference sequence). This CDR3 region has 12 residues. Deletions cut 6 bases from V and 6 bases from J, with 11 bases between.

Comment on this clone: The junction does not match germline at one end; this may be a read error. The chain has TRBV7-2 and TRBJ2-7; 10 bases map to TRBD2. Germline V lookup: CDR1 SGHTA, CDR2 FQGNSA. The CDR3 sequence is 15 residues long. Written as DNA, the CDR3 is TGTGCCAGCAGCTTGAATAGCGGGGGGCGCCCCCCCTGGCGCTTC. Translation gives CASSLNSGGRPPWRF.

The chain recombines TRBV2 with TRBJ2-7; 7 nucleotides align to TRBD1. Germline V gene sequence: CDR1 SNHLY, CDR2 FYNNEI. CDR3 size: 15 residues. V was pared by 5 bases and J by 2 bases, with 9 bases of the junction left unmatched. CDR3 protein: CASSPTGTAAYEQYF. As DNA, the CDR3 is TGTGCCAGCAGTCCTACGGGGACAGCAGCCTACGAGCAGTACTTC.

The genes are TRBV2 and TRBJ2-2; 7 positions agree with TRBD1. This CDR3 has 15 residues. Trimming removed 3 bases from V and 4 bases from J; junction bases left unmatched: 5. CDR1 SNHLY and CDR2 FYNNEI come from the germline V gene. CDR3 DNA sequence: TGTGCCAGCAGTGATAAAGGGGGCGGCACCGGGGAGCTGTTTTTT. The encoded protein is CASSDKGGGTGELFF.

V is TRBV7-2 and J is TRBJ2-7, with 7 nucleotides matching TRBD1. This CDR3 is built from 14 residues. V was clipped by 5 bases and J by 1 base; unmatched bases: 5. Germline assignment: CDR1 SGHTA and CDR2 FQGNSA. The CDR3 loop is CASSLKGASYEQYF. CDR3 nucleotides: TGTGCCAGCAGCCTCAAGGGGGCGTCCTACGAGCAGTACTTC.

This rearrangement joins TRBV10-3 to TRBJ2-2; D gene ambiguous. Trimming cost V 4 bases and J 5 bases, with 8 bases left between them. Germline V gives CDR1 ENHRY, CDR2 SYGVKD. This CDR3 contains 13 residues. DNA of the CDR3: TGTGCCATCAGTGCAGGTCTAACCGGGGAGCTGTTTTTT. It yields the protein CAISAGLTGELFF.

V is TRBV9 and J is TRBJ1-2, with TRBD1 identical over 7 bases. The V and J ends lost 3 bases and 4 bases, in that order; junction bases with no gene match: 6. CDR1 SGDLS and CDR2 YYNGEE come from the germline V gene. CDR3 length: 14 amino acids. This CDR3 reads CASSAIDRVYGYTF. The CDR3, as DNA: TGTGCCAGCAGCGCGATCGACAGGGTCTATGGCTACACCTTC.

This sequence joins TRBV6-5 and TRBJ2-2; TRBD2 matches at 12 bases. CDR1 and CDR2 from the germline V gene are MNHEY and SVGAGI. The CDR3 is made up of 16 amino acids. With V trimmed by 2 bases and J by 5 bases, 3 bases remained unmatched. CDR3 nucleotides: TGTGCCAGCAGTTACCCGGGGACTAGCGGGACCGGGGAGCTGTTTTTT. Translating it yields CASSYPGTSGTGELFF.

V and J are TRBV6-9 and TRBJ1-1; no clear D gene. The V gene lost 4 bases and the J gene lost 5 bases, with 14 bases spanning the gap. Germline V gene sequence: CDR1 MNHGY, CDR2 SVAAGI. This CDR3 comprises 14 residues. CDR3 coding DNA: TGTGCCAGCAGTTTGGCACAGTGGAGGACTGAAGCTTTCTTT. Residues: CASSLAQWRTEAFF.